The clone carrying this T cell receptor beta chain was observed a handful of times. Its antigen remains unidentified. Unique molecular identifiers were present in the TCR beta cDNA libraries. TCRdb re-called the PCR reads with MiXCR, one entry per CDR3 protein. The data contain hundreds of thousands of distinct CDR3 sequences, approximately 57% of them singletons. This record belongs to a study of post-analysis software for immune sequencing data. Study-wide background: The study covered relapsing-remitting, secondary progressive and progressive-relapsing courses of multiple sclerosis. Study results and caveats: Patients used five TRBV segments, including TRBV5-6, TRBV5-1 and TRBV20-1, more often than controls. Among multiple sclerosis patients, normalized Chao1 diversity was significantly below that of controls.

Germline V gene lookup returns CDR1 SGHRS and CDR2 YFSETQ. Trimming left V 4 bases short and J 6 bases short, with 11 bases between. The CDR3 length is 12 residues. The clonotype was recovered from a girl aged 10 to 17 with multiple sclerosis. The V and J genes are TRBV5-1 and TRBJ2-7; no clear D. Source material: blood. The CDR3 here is CASSGPSGEQYF. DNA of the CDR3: TGCGCCAGCAGCGGCCCTTCTGGCGAGCAGTACTTC. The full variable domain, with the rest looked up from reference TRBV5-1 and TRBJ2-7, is KAGVTQTPRYLIKTRGQQVTLSCSPISGHRSVSWYQQTPGQGLQFLFEYFSETQRNKGNFPGRFSGRQFSNSRSEMNVSTLELGDSALYLCASSGPSGEQYFGPGTRLTVT.